The T cell receptor (beta chain) described here comes from a study of cytomegalovirus exposure and HLA in healthy donors. A word on this clone: The target antigen is unknown.

Study-level results: A classifier reportedly called cytomegalovirus status with high sensitivity and specificity.

Assay used: immunoSEQ multiplex PCR; TCRdb lists only in-frame clones, some missing. Of 150,000 to 180,000 clones in the sample, about 88% were seen once. This clonotype originated in a man aged 18 to 29 in good health and CMV-seropositive. Sequenced sample: PBMCs.

The CDR3 nucleotides read TGTGCCAGCAGTCAACGCCGGGGACAGGGCTCGGGCTACACCTTC. It translates to CASSQRRGQGSGYTF. J is TRBJ1-2 and V is TRBV6-5; 9 positions agree with TRBD1. The trim removed 5 bases at V and 8 bases at J, leaving 12 bases unmatched. Germline V gene data show CDR1 as MNHEY and CDR2 as SVGAGI. The CDR3 runs to 15 residues.